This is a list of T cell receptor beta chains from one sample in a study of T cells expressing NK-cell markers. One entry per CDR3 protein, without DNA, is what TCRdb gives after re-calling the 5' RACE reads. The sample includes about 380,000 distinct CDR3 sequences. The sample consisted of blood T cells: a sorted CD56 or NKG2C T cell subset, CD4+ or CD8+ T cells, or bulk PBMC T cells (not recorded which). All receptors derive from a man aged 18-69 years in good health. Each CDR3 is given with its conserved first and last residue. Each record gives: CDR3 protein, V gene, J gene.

CDR3 protein: CSAREPAGWADTQYF
V gene: TRBV20-1
J gene: TRBJ2-3

CDR3 protein: CSARSGVGNQPQHF
V gene: TRBV20-1
J gene: TRBJ1-5

CDR3 protein: CASSSDRGHTEAFF
V gene: TRBV11-2
J gene: TRBJ1-1

CDR3 protein: CASRSTGWNTEAFF
V gene: TRBV7-2
J gene: TRBJ1-1

CDR3 protein: CASSFLATPLTDTQYF
V gene: TRBV7-9
J gene: TRBJ2-3

CDR3 protein: CASQGFQADTQYF
V gene: TRBV3-1
J gene: TRBJ2-3

CDR3 protein: CSVEELGGRGYTF
V gene: TRBV29-1
J gene: TRBJ1-2

CDR3 protein: CASSHPRGVGYGYTF
V gene: TRBV4-2
J gene: TRBJ1-2

CDR3 protein: CASSRTSTEQYF
V gene: TRBV3-1
J gene: TRBJ2-7

CDR3 protein: CASSLSAGWRETQYF
V gene: TRBV7-2
J gene: TRBJ2-5

CDR3 protein: CAYSVTAYEQYF
V gene: TRBV30
J gene: TRBJ2-7

CDR3 protein: CASRTDPNYGYTF
V gene: TRBV6-1
J gene: TRBJ1-2

CDR3 protein: CASSSRQGLANTGELFF
V gene: TRBV7-3
J gene: TRBJ2-2

CDR3 protein: CASRSGGLNTEAFF
V gene: TRBV6-1
J gene: TRBJ1-1

CDR3 protein: CASSFRATGANVLTF
V gene: TRBV12-3/TRBV12-4
J gene: TRBJ2-6

CDR3 protein: CAWSPKGTQPQHF
V gene: TRBV30
J gene: TRBJ1-5

CDR3 protein: CASRGWRQETQYF
V gene: TRBV5-1
J gene: TRBJ2-5

CDR3 protein: CASRTLRRGALGYGYTF
V gene: TRBV2
J gene: TRBJ1-2

CDR3 protein: CASSYSRSAREKLFF
V gene: TRBV6-5
J gene: TRBJ1-4

CDR3 protein: CSVEPASGGYNEQFF
V gene: TRBV29-1
J gene: TRBJ2-1

CDR3 protein: CASRREAGSPGQYF
V gene: TRBV7-9
J gene: TRBJ2-7

CDR3 protein: CASSPTGTVAKNIQYF
V gene: TRBV5-6
J gene: TRBJ2-4

CDR3 protein: CASSLTAGVNEQFF
V gene: TRBV11-2
J gene: TRBJ2-1

CDR3 protein: CASRTSGSTEAFF
V gene: TRBV12-3/TRBV12-4
J gene: TRBJ1-1

CDR3 protein: CSARKMTGTGYTF
V gene: TRBV20-1
J gene: TRBJ1-2

CDR3 protein: CSVKFLETQYF
V gene: TRBV20-1
J gene: TRBJ2-5

CDR3 protein: CASSQVGDWISYEQYF
V gene: TRBV4-2
J gene: TRBJ2-7

CDR3 protein: CASSSGTVEAFF
V gene: TRBV12-3/TRBV12-4
J gene: TRBJ1-1

CDR3 protein: CASSLTGGPTDTQYF
V gene: TRBV12-3/TRBV12-4
J gene: TRBJ2-3